Listed here are 30 T cell receptor beta chains from one sample, sequenced in a study of cytomegalovirus exposure and HLA in healthy donors. PCR was performed using 60 Vbeta and 13 Jbeta primers. The data were produced by immunoSEQ multiplex PCR, yet TCRdb's version contains in-frame clones alone and is incomplete. The sample has about 150,000 clones; 64% are singletons. Sequencing used PBMCs. The source of these receptors is a woman in her twenties or thirties in good health and CMV-seropositive.

The chain combines TRBV19 with TRBJ1-1, with unresolved D. This CDR3 region has 13 residues. The germline gives CDR1 LNHDA, CDR2 SQIVND (reference sequence). Trimming removed 4 bases at V and 0 bases at J, with 6 bases between. The CDR3 DNA follows: TGTGCCAGTAGTACTCAGTTGAACACTGAAGCTTTCTTT. Translation: CASSTQLNTEAFF.

V is TRBV6-6 and J is TRBJ2-7; D not resolved. V lost 6 bases, J lost 6 bases, and 6 bases lay in between. The CDR3 is 10 residues long. Germline CDR1 MNHNY, CDR2 SVGAGI (reference sequence). CDR3 amino acids: CASSLIEQYF. CDR3 bases: TGTGCCAGCAGCCTTATCGAGCAGTACTTC.

V is TRBV6-5 and J is TRBJ1-2, with no clear D. The CDR3 covers 13 residues. Deletions cut 2 bases from V and 3 bases from J, with 7 bases between. The germline gives CDR1 MNHEY, CDR2 SVGAGI. As DNA, the CDR3 is TGTGCCAGCAGTTACGGGGAGGACTATGGCTACACCTTC. The encoded protein is CASSYGEDYGYTF.

J is TRBJ1-1 and V is TRBV7-8; 9 bases map to TRBD1. Germline trimming cut 5 bases from V and 2 bases from J; bases unmatched to any gene: 9. In germline, CDR1 is SGHVS, CDR2 FQNEAQ. The CDR3 is made up of 16 amino acids. CDR3 DNA: TGTGCCAGCAGCCGACAGACAGGGGGGTTAAACACTGAAGCTTTCTTT. It is translated as CASSRQTGGLNTEAFF.

Only one count was recorded for this clone. V is TRBV7-2 and J is TRBJ1-6, with D hard to call. Germline CDR1 and CDR2: SGHTA and FQGNSA. The CDR3 covers 15 residues. Trimming shortened V by 7 bases and J by 8 bases, and 18 bases separated the two germline ends. As DNA, the CDR3 is TGTGCCAGCATCCAAGGCGCTTGGGCCCATTCACCCCTCCACTTT. It translates to CASIQGAWAHSPLHF.

This chain connects TRBV28 to TRBJ1-5; D is unclear. The CDR3 contains 16 residues. The germline gives CDR1 MDHEN, CDR2 SYDVKM. V was shortened by 6 bases and J by 6 bases, with 21 bases between the two germline ends. The chain's CDR3 is CASRVGGSANAQPQHF. The DNA for the CDR3 is TGTGCCAGCAGAGTCGGCGGGTCAGCTAATGCTCAGCCCCAGCATTTT.

The rearrangement links TRBV11-1 to TRBJ2-2; D might be TRBD1 (5 bases). Germline-derived CDR1 and CDR2 are SGHAT and FQDESV (reference sequence). CDR3 length: 15 amino acids. Trimming left V 6 bases short and J 1 base short, with 12 bases between. CDR3 coding DNA: TGTGCCAGCAGATATACAGGTTTGAACACCGGGGAGCTGTTTTTT. This encodes CASRYTGLNTGELFF.

This rearrangement joins TRBV10-2 to TRBJ1-2; D is unclear. The CDR3 loop spans 13 amino acids. The V gene lost 1 base and the J gene lost 6 bases, with 9 bases spanning the gap. Germline V CDR1 and CDR2: WSHSY, SAAADI. The CDR3 region has the DNA TGCGCCAGCAGTGAGTTAGAGCAAAATGGCTACACCTTC. Translating it yields CASSELEQNGYTF.

This clone was seen a few times. Written as DNA, the CDR3 is TGTGCCAGCAGCTTGGACAGGCCGAACACCGGGGAGCTGTTTTTT. Translating gives CASSLDRPNTGELFF. This sequence joins TRBV5-5 and TRBJ2-2; tentative D call: TRBD1 (5 bases). Germline V gene lookup returns CDR1 SGHKS and CDR2 YYEKEE (reference sequence). Trimming took off 0 bases at V and 0 bases at J, with 6 bases between the two ends. CDR3 length equals 15 residues.

This clone was counted between two and nine times. This rearrangement joins TRBV18 to TRBJ2-2, with D possibly matching TRBD2 (6 bases). The CDR3 length is 14 residues. Germline CDR1 is KGHSH and CDR2 is LQKENI. V lost 3 bases to trimming and J lost 4 bases, with 9 bases between them. CDR3 region: CASSPGGVTGELFF. In DNA form, the CDR3 reads TGTGCCAGCTCACCCGGGGGAGTCACCGGGGAGCTGTTTTTT.

This clone was detected a few times. This chain joins TRBV6-6 and TRBJ2-1, with 10 bases matching TRBD2. The CDR3 is made up of 15 amino acids. V trimming: 6 bases; J trimming: 2 bases; junction bases outside the gene matches: 4. CDR1 and CDR2 (germline): MNHNY, SVGAGI (reference sequence). CDR3 residues: CASRPTSGPYNEQFF. For the CDR3, the DNA is TGTGCCAGCAGGCCGACTAGCGGGCCCTACAATGAGCAGTTCTTC.

The gene calls are TRBV10-3 and TRBJ2-7; the match to TRBD2 covers 8 bases. The J segment lost 6 bases and the V segment lost 4 bases, leaving 14 bases of the junction unmatched. CDR1 and CDR2 from the germline V gene are ENHRY and SYGVKD. The CDR3 runs to 16 residues. The CDR3 spells CAISGTGGPGGSEQYF. For the CDR3, the DNA is TGTGCCATCAGTGGGACGGGAGGGCCCGGGGGGAGCGAGCAGTACTTC.

This chain links TRBV5-1 with TRBJ1-5; D might be TRBD1 (6 bases). The CDR3 spans 14 residues. V was trimmed by 3 bases and J by 3 bases, leaving 10 bases between them. From germline, CDR1 is SGHRS and CDR2 YFSETQ. Here the CDR3 reads CASSSGQNNQPQHF. The CDR3 DNA reads as TGCGCCAGCAGCTCCGGACAGAACAATCAGCCCCAGCATTTT. Full variable domain (missing parts from reference TRBV5-1 and TRBJ1-5): KAGVTQTPRYLIKTRGQQVTLSCSPISGHRSVSWYQQTPGQGLQFLFEYFSETQRNKGNFPGRFSGRQFSNSRSEMNVSTLELGDSALYLCASSSGQNNQPQHFGDGTRLSIL.

The genes are TRBV7-6 and TRBJ1-4; D gene unclear. Trimming removed 1 base from V and 10 bases from J, with 7 bases in between. This CDR3 spans 12 amino acids. The germline V gene has CDR1 SGHVS and CDR2 FNYEAQ. The CDR3 DNA reads TGTGCCAGCAGCTTAGACGCGGGAAAACTGTTTTTT. Translation: CASSLDAGKLFF.

This clone was counted a few times. This rearrangement joins TRBV9 to TRBJ2-1; 9 bases match TRBD2. V was clipped by 4 bases and J by 8 bases; unmatched bases: 7. The CDR3 is 14 amino acids. Germline assignment: CDR1 SGDLS and CDR2 YYNGEE. The CDR3 nucleotides are TGTGCCAGCAGCTCCCTAGCGGGAAGCGATGAGCAGTTCTTC. It encodes CASSSLAGSDEQFF. Full variable domain (rest looked up from reference TRBV9 and TRBJ2-1): DSGVTQTPKHLITATGQRVTLRCSPRSGDLSVYWYQQSLDQGLQFLIQYYNGEERAKGNILERFSAQQFPDLHSELNLSSLELGDSALYFCASSSLAGSDEQFFGPGTRLTVL.

This chain links TRBV6-6 with TRBJ1-3; 9 bases match TRBD1. V gave up 2 bases and J gave up 4 bases; unmatched junction bases: 6. CDR1 and CDR2 from the germline V gene are MNHNY and SVGAGI (reference sequence). CDR3 length equals 16 residues. CDR3 loop: CASSYQQGAGGNTIYF. The CDR3 bases are TGTGCCAGCAGTTACCAACAGGGGGCGGGGGGAAACACCATATATTTT.

The chain employs TRBV10-1 and TRBJ1-2; 8 bases map to TRBD1. Germline loops: CDR1 WNHNN, CDR2 SYGVQD (reference sequence). The CDR3 covers 14 residues. V shed 6 bases and J 8 bases; nucleotides not matched to a gene: 11. CDR3 DNA: TGCGCCAGCAGCAGCGGACAGGGCGGAGGCGGCTACACCTTC. It encodes CASSSGQGGGGYTF.

V gene TRBV6-1 combines with J gene TRBJ2-1; TRBD1 matches at 8 bases. This CDR3 region has 12 residues. Trimming removed 6 bases from V and 12 bases from J; junction bases left unmatched: 7. Germline CDR1 MNHNS, CDR2 SASEGT. DNA of the CDR3: TGTGCCAGCAGGGTTAACAGGGGGTCGCAGTTCTTC. This sequence encodes CASRVNRGSQFF.

The rearrangement links TRBV4-1 to TRBJ1-2; 7 positions match TRBD1. Germline V CDR1 and CDR2: MGHRA, YSYEKL. Unmatched junction bases numbered 12, after V lost 2 bases and J lost 6 bases. The length of the CDR3 is 16 residues. As DNA, the CDR3 is TGCGCCAGCAGCCAAAGATTGGGGCAGGGGGTGGATGGCTACACCTTC. Protein sequence: CASSQRLGQGVDGYTF.

The chain links TRBV6-5 to TRBJ2-5; 9 positions agree with TRBD1. This CDR3 spans 13 amino acids. V lost 8 bases and J lost 11; bases outside the gene matches: 12. Germline V gene data show CDR1 as MNHEY and CDR2 as SVGAGI. CDR3 nucleotides: TGTGCCAGCCGAGGACAGGGGCCGGGGGAGCAGTACTTC. It encodes CASRGQGPGEQYF.

This clone was observed a few times. The chain uses TRBV2 and TRBJ2-5, with 8 bases that match TRBD1. The V gene end was trimmed by 7 bases and the J gene end by 7 bases; junction bases not matched to a gene: 11. Germline lookup yields CDR1 SNHLY and CDR2 FYNNEI. The CDR3 is 14 residues long. The DNA of the CDR3 is TGTGCCAGCATGGTCAGGGGGCTTCTAGGGACCCAGTACTTC. It specifies CASMVRGLLGTQYF.

This clone was seen only a few times. The gene calls are TRBV6-6 and TRBJ1-2, with 9 bases that match TRBD1. CDR1 is MNHNY and CDR2 is SVGAGI in the germline V gene (reference sequence). The CDR3 contains 14 residues. The ends lost 5 bases at V and 4 bases at J; junction bases unmatched: 5. The CDR3, as DNA: TGTGCCAGCAGTACCGGGACAGGGACCTATGGCTACACCTTC. Encoded protein: CASSTGTGTYGYTF.

The rearrangement uses TRBV13 and TRBJ2-7; D is perhaps TRBD1 (8 bases). The germline CDR1 and CDR2 sequences are PRHDT and FYEKMQ (reference sequence). This CDR3 has 16 residues. V dropped 0 bases and J dropped 6 bases, with 18 bases sitting between them. This CDR3 reads CASSLGIGRGTGEQYF. The CDR3 nucleotides are TGTGCCAGCAGCTTAGGAATTGGGAGGGGGACAGGCGAGCAGTACTTC. The variable domain in full, completed from reference TRBV13 and TRBJ2-7, reads AAGVIQSPRHLIKEKRETATLKCYPIPRHDTVYWYQQGPGQDPQFLISFYEKMQSDKGSIPDRFSAQQFSDYHSELNMSSLELGDSALYFCASSLGIGRGTGEQYFGPGTRLTVT.

This clone was seen a few times. This rearrangement joins TRBV5-1 to TRBJ2-1; D unclear. V lost 2 bases to trimming and J lost 0 bases, with 9 bases between them. This CDR3 has 15 residues. Germline CDR1 reads SGHRS; CDR2 reads YFSETQ. The CDR3 reads CASSFTESSYNEQFF. Written as DNA, the CDR3 is TGCGCCAGCAGCTTCACAGAGAGCTCCTACAATGAGCAGTTCTTC.

This clone was detected only a few times. V gene TRBV14 combines with J gene TRBJ2-1; possibly TRBD2 for D (6 bases). This CDR3 is 17 amino acids long. CDR1 SGHDN and CDR2 FVKESK come from the germline V gene. Trimming stripped 1 base from V and 1 base from J, with 14 bases between. The CDR3 DNA sequence: TGTGCCAGCAGCCAAGTCCTTGCGGGATCTTCCTACAATGAGCAGTTCTTC. As protein: CASSQVLAGSSYNEQFF. The full variable domain, completed using reference TRBV14 and TRBJ2-1, is EAGVTQFPSHSVIEKGQTVTLRCDPISGHDNLYWYRRVMGKEIKFLLHFVKESKQDESGMPNNRFLAERTGGTYSTLKVQPAELEDSGVYFCASSQVLAGSSYNEQFFGPGTRLTVL.

The chain recombines TRBV29-1 with TRBJ2-1, with 9 bases that match TRBD2. The CDR3 extends over 18 amino acids. V gave up 0 bases and J gave up 7 bases; unmatched junction bases: 16. Germline V gives CDR1 SQVTM, CDR2 ANQGSEA. The DNA of the CDR3 is TGCAGCGTTGAAGACCCCGGACTAGCGCCCTATTGGAGAAATGAGCAGTTCTTC. The encoded protein is CSVEDPGLAPYWRNEQFF.

This clone was detected only a few times. The chain links TRBV28 to TRBJ1-4; the D is unclear. The V gene lost 7 bases and the J gene lost 8 bases, with 14 bases spanning the gap. Germline CDR1 reads MDHEN; CDR2 reads SYDVKM. CDR3 length: 13 amino acids. The DNA of the CDR3 is TGTGCCAGCAAGACGCCGGCGGAGGAAAAACTGTTTTTT. As protein: CASKTPAEEKLFF.

V and J are TRBV5-1 and TRBJ2-1, with D perhaps matching TRBD2 (6 bases). From germline, CDR1 is SGHRS and CDR2 YFSETQ. The CDR3 consists of 12 residues. V was trimmed by 7 bases and J by 4 bases, leaving 9 bases between them. The CDR3 DNA sequence: TGCGCCAGCGGGGGGACGTACAATGAGCAGTTCTTC. Its translation is CASGGTYNEQFF.

CDR3 in DNA: TGTGCCAGCAGCTTGGGGACAGGGCTGGACATTCAGTACTTC. This encodes CASSLGTGLDIQYF. The V call is TRBV5-6, the J call TRBJ2-4; the match to TRBD1 covers 8 bases. This CDR3 spans 14 amino acids. The germline V gene encodes CDR1 SGHDT and CDR2 YYEEEE. The trim removed 0 bases at V and 8 bases at J, leaving 4 bases unmatched.

V gene TRBV27 combines with J gene TRBJ1-2; unclear D gene. The CDR3 has 14 residues. Germline V CDR1 and CDR2: MNHEY, SMNVEV (reference sequence). V was shortened by 1 base and J by 4 bases, with 10 bases between the two germline ends. CDR3 in amino acids: CASSLLPGSYGYTF. The DNA of the CDR3 is TGTGCCAGCAGTTTATTACCGGGGAGCTATGGCTACACCTTC.